The 17 T cell receptor beta chains below all came from one sample that was sequenced in a study of blood T cell repertoires in COVID-19. Using immunoSEQ multiplex PCR, the repertoire was profiled, and TCRdb retains in-frame clones only, with some absent. Of some 300,000 clones in the sample, about nine tenths were seen once. Source material: PBMCs or T cells enriched from blood (not recorded which). Receptors originate from a woman aged 30 to 39 who had recovered from COVID-19.

The chain combines TRBV4-1 with TRBJ1-5, with D hard to call. Per the germline V gene, CDR1 is MGHRA and CDR2 is YSYEKL. The CDR3 loop spans 15 amino acids. The ends were cut back, 1 base at V and 0 bases at J, with 7 bases in the middle. The CDR3 nucleotides read TGCGCCAGCAGCCAAGGGGCCTATAGCAATCAGCCCCAGCATTTT. Its protein product is CASSQGAYSNQPQHF.

The chain links TRBV7-2 to TRBJ1-6; D unclear. The CDR3 spans 14 residues. V dropped 5 bases and J dropped 9 bases, with 14 bases sitting between them. In germline, CDR1 is SGHTA, CDR2 FQGNSA. CDR3 bases: TGTGCCAGCAGCCTCGAGGGCCGGAGTTCACCCCTCCACTTT. This codes for CASSLEGRSSPLHF.

The chain uses TRBV7-6 and TRBJ2-2; 11 nucleotides align to TRBD2. CDR1 is SGHVS and CDR2 is FNYEAQ in the germline V gene. V trimming: 4 bases; J trimming: 2 bases; junction bases outside the gene matches: 9. This CDR3 comprises 18 residues. Written as DNA, the CDR3 is TGTGCCAGCAGCTCGGGGGTAGCGGGAGGGTCTAACACCGGGGAGCTGTTTTTT. Amino acid sequence: CASSSGVAGGSNTGELFF.

CDR3 sequence (DNA): TGTGCCAGCAGCCAGCAAACCCATGGACTACTCCAAGAGACCCAGTACTTC. It codes for CASSQQTHGLLQETQYF. The J gene is TRBJ2-5, the V gene TRBV3-1 (or the pseudogene TRBV3-2); maybe TRBD2 (6 bases). CDR1 LGHDT and CDR2 YNNKEL come from the germline V gene (reference sequence). V gave up 3 bases and J gave up 1 base, with 18 bases separating them. This CDR3 region has 17 residues.

This clone was detected only once. The rearrangement links TRBV5-8 to TRBJ2-1; D gene ambiguous. CDR1 SGHTS and CDR2 YDEGEE come from the germline V gene. CDR3 length equals 17 residues. V shed 2 bases and J shed 0 bases, with 15 bases lying between them. For the CDR3, the DNA is TGTGCCAGCAGCTTTACGACTCAGTCGAGCTCCTACAATGAGCAGTTCTTC. Translating it yields CASSFTTQSSSYNEQFF.

This clone appeared a few times. The chain links TRBV30 to TRBJ1-2, with 10 bases aligning to TRBD1. V dropped 5 bases and J dropped 7; count of bases not matched to a gene: 4. The CDR3 is made up of 12 amino acids. From germline, CDR1 is GTSNPN and CDR2 SVGIG (reference sequence). The CDR3 DNA sequence: TGTGCCTGGCTAGGGGACAGGGGTGGCTACACCTTC. This translates into CAWLGDRGGYTF.

This clone was counted once. CDR3 protein: CARVLRTGNTGELFF. DNA of the CDR3: TGTGCCAGGGTTTTGAGGACAGGGAACACCGGGGAGCTGTTTTTT. This chain links TRBV6-4 with TRBJ2-2, with TRBD1 identical over 7 bases. With V trimmed by 9 bases and J by 1 base, 8 bases remained unmatched. The CDR3 totals 15 residues. Germline V lookup: CDR1 MRHNA, CDR2 SNTAGT.

The V gene is TRBV6-5, the J gene TRBJ2-7, with a weak D call TRBD1 (6 bases). This CDR3 is 15 amino acids long. Trimming shortened V by 5 bases and J by 0 bases, and 14 bases separated the two germline ends. Germline-derived CDR1 and CDR2 are MNHEY and SVGAGI. The DNA for the CDR3 is TGTGCCAGCAGTCAGCAGGGGTTAAGCTCCTACGAGCAGTACTTC. This codes for CASSQQGLSSYEQYF.

This chain joins TRBV10-3 and TRBJ2-1; 7 bases are a match to TRBD2. Germline CDR1 and CDR2: ENHRY and SYGVKD. V gave up 4 bases and J gave up 2 bases; unmatched junction bases: 5. The CDR3 is made up of 15 amino acids. The CDR3 sequence: CAISVGGGPYNEQFF. The CDR3 DNA is TGTGCCATCAGTGTTGGGGGAGGGCCCTACAATGAGCAGTTCTTC.

The gene calls are TRBV12-3 or TRBV12-4 and TRBJ1-2; possibly TRBD1 for D (5 bases). Trimming took off 5 bases at V and 4 bases at J, with 11 bases between the two ends. The CDR3 runs 13 residues. The CDR3 loop is CASSRQHTYGYTF. CDR3 bases: TGTGCCAGCAGTCGACAGCATACCTATGGCTACACCTTC.

The chain joins TRBV7-9 to TRBJ2-5, with 8 bases aligning to TRBD1. Germline V gene lookup returns CDR1 SEHNR and CDR2 FQNEAQ (reference sequence). This CDR3 spans 14 amino acids. Germline trimming cut 5 bases from V and 5 bases from J; bases unmatched to any gene: 7. The CDR3 DNA reads TGTGCCAGCAGCATTGGGCAGGGGGCGGAGACCCAGTACTTC. This codes for CASSIGQGAETQYF. Full variable domain (missing parts from reference TRBV7-9 and TRBJ2-5): DTGVSQNPRHKITKRGQNVTFRCDPISEHNRLYWYRQTLGQGPEFLTYFQNEAQLEKSRLLSDRFSAERPKGSFSTLEIQRTEQGDSAMYLCASSIGQGAETQYFGPGTRLLVL.

This clone was picked up one time. The junction departs from the called germline gene at one end, perhaps through a read error. The gene calls are TRBV30 and TRBJ2-5; 9 bases are a match to TRBD1. This CDR3 has 12 residues. The germline V gene encodes CDR1 GTSNPN and CDR2 SVGIG (reference sequence). The CDR3 loop is CAWSRDRETQYF. The DNA of the CDR3 is TGTGCCTGGAGCCGGGACAGGGAGACTCAGTACTTC.

The gene calls are TRBV27 and TRBJ1-2, with TRBD1 matching 8 bases. V shed 3 bases and J 7 bases; nucleotides not matched to a gene: 4. The CDR3 covers 13 residues. Germline loops: CDR1 MNHEY, CDR2 SMNVEV (reference sequence). CDR3: CASSLTGEGGYTF. In nucleotides, the CDR3 is TGTGCCAGCAGTTTGACAGGGGAGGGTGGCTACACCTTC.

This clone has just one count. The rearrangement joins TRBV7-2 to TRBJ2-5; 7 nucleotides agree with TRBD2. Trimming removed 4 bases from V and 7 bases from J; junction bases left unmatched: 12. The length of the CDR3 is 15 residues. The germline V gene encodes CDR1 SGHTA and CDR2 FQGNSA. CDR3 protein: CASSSGLAGARTQYF. CDR3 coding DNA: TGTGCCAGCAGCTCGGGACTGGCGGGAGCGCGGACCCAGTACTTC.

V gene TRBV4-1 combines with J gene TRBJ2-6; D may be TRBD1 (5 bases). Germline-derived CDR1 and CDR2 are MGHRA and YSYEKL. This CDR3 is 16 amino acids long. V was trimmed by 1 base and J by 2 bases, leaving 9 bases between them. DNA for the CDR3: TGCGCCAGCAGCCAAGGTCAGGGTGCTGGGGCCAACGTCCTGACTTTC. Translated: CASSQGQGAGANVLTF.

Here the CDR3 DNA reads TGTGCCATCCAGAGCGGAGTCTATGGCTACACCTTC. It yields the protein CAIQSGVYGYTF. This rearrangement joins TRBV6-6 to TRBJ1-2; D is ambiguous. V was trimmed by 10 bases and J by 4 bases, leaving 13 bases between them. Per germline, CDR1 MNHNY and CDR2 SVGAGI (reference sequence). The CDR3 runs 12 residues.

In this sample, this clone turned up a few times. The chain is built from TRBV5-1 and TRBJ1-4, with a weak D call TRBD1 (5 bases). The CDR3 extends over 16 amino acids. Trimming took off 4 bases at V and 5 bases at J, with 18 bases between the two ends. CDR1 and CDR2 from the germline V gene are SGHRS and YFSETQ. CDR3 DNA sequence: TGCGCCAGCAGCGCGGGGGACTTCGCCCGAAATGAAAAACTGTTTTTT. The encoded protein is CASSAGDFARNEKLFF.